The clone carrying this TCR beta chain has only one observation. The data are from a study of blood T cell repertoires in COVID-19. Trimming took 1 base from V and 6 from J, leaving 12 bases between them. CDR3 length: 15 residues. Germline V gives CDR1 SSHAT, CDR2 FNYEAQ (reference sequence). Method: immunoSEQ multiplex PCR; TCRdb's copy keeps in-frame clones and lacks some. The data show 300,000 to 400,000 clones, approximately 90% seen once. Sequenced: PBMCs or T cells enriched from blood (not recorded which). V gene TRBV7-7 combines with J gene TRBJ2-2; D might be TRBD1 (6 bases). This TCR came from a woman younger than 45 who had been exposed to COVID-19. CDR3 bases: TGTGCCAGCAGCTTAGAGGTCAGGGGATCCGGGGAGCTGTTTTTT. This codes for CASSLEVRGSGELFF.